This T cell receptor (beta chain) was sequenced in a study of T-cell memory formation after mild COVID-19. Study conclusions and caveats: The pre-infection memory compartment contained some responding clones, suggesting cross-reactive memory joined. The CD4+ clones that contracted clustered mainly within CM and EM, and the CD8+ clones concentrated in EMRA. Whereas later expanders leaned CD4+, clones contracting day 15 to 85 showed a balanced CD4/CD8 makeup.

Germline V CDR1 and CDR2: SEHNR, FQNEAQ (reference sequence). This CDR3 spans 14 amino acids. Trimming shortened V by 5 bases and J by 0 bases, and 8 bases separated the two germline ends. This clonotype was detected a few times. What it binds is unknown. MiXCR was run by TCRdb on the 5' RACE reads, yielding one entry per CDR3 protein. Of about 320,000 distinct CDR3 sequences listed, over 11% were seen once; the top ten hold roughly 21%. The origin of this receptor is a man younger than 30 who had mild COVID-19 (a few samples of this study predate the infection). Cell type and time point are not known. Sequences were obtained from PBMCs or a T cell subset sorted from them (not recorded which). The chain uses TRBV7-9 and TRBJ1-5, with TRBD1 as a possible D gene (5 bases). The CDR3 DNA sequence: TGTGCCAGCAGCGGGACTGATAGCAATCAGCCCCAGCATTTT. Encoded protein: CASSGTDSNQPQHF.